A single sample is the source of the 23 T cell receptor beta chains below, sequenced in a study of blood T cell repertoires in COVID-19. TCRdb's table, derived via immunoSEQ multiplex PCR, lists solely in-frame clones and lacks some. The sample yields about 320,000 clones, 90% seen once. The sequencing sample was made of PBMCs or T cells enriched from blood (not recorded which). The receptors stem from a woman aged 30 to 39 who had been exposed to COVID-19.

The chain links TRBV24-1 to TRBJ2-3; TRBD1 matches 9 bases. The CDR3 consists of 17 residues. With V trimmed by 3 bases and J by 0 bases, 6 bases remained unmatched. In germline, CDR1 is KGHDR, CDR2 SFDVKD. The CDR3 region has the DNA TGTGCCACCAGTGATCTCAACAGGGGGCGAAGCACAGATACGCAGTATTTT. Translation gives CATSDLNRGRSTDTQYF.

V and J are TRBV5-5 and TRBJ2-7, with a possible D match to TRBD1 (6 bases). The ends were cut back, 1 base at V and 0 bases at J, with 8 bases in the middle. The CDR3 sequence is 14 residues long. Looked up from germline, CDR1 is SGHKS and CDR2 is YYEKEE (reference sequence). The DNA for the CDR3 is TGTGCCAGCAGCTTGACAGGGACCTCCTACGAGCAGTACTTC. It yields the protein CASSLTGTSYEQYF.

The chain employs TRBV7-3 and TRBJ2-5; TRBD2 matches at 9 bases. CDR1 and CDR2 from the germline V gene are SGHTA and FQGTGA. The trim removed 5 bases at V and 5 bases at J, leaving 15 bases unmatched. This CDR3 contains 17 residues. The CDR3: CASSPGGASGAQETQYF. Written as DNA, the CDR3 is TGTGCCAGCAGCCCAGGCGGGGCTAGCGGGGCCCAGGAGACCCAGTACTTC.

The rearrangement uses TRBV6-6 and TRBJ2-7; 8 bases map to TRBD2. CDR1 is MNHNY and CDR2 is SVGAGI in the germline V gene (reference sequence). The CDR3 covers 16 residues. After removal of 1 base from V and 6 bases from J, the junction contained 11 bases not matched to a gene. The CDR3 region is CASSYLVAGPLSEQYF. CDR3 bases: TGTGCCAGCAGTTACTTAGTAGCGGGGCCCTTGAGCGAGCAGTACTTC.

This chain joins TRBV5-1 and TRBJ1-4; no firm D call. Trimming pared 0 bases from V and 7 bases from J, leaving 10 bases between. CDR1 SGHRS and CDR2 YFSETQ come from the germline V gene. This CDR3 is built from 14 residues. CDR3 in DNA: TGCGCCAGCAGCTTGGGAGGGCGGGGTGAAAAACTGTTTTTT. The encoded protein is CASSLGGRGEKLFF.

The chain links TRBV14 to TRBJ1-3; D not certain. This CDR3 comprises 16 residues. Trimming shortened V by 1 base and J by 4 bases, and 14 bases separated the two germline ends. Germline assignment: CDR1 SGHDN and CDR2 FVKESK. CDR3 nucleotide sequence: TGTGCCAGCAGCCAAGTTGGCGAGGGTGTCGGAAACACCATATATTTT. This sequence encodes CASSQVGEGVGNTIYF.

This clone was counted a few times. The J gene is TRBJ1-1, the V gene TRBV7-9; possibly TRBD1 for D (5 bases). Germline CDR1 reads SEHNR; CDR2 reads FQNEAQ (reference sequence). V was shortened by 5 bases and J by 0 bases, with 13 bases between the two germline ends. The CDR3 length is 15 residues. The CDR3 here is CASSVQGTMNTEAFF. CDR3 DNA sequence: TGTGCCAGCAGCGTTCAGGGAACCATGAACACTGAAGCTTTCTTT.

The chain joins TRBV7-9 to TRBJ1-4; tentatively, D is TRBD1 (6 bases). V lost 9 bases and J 7 bases, leaving 24 bases between the germline ends. Germline lookup yields CDR1 SEHNR and CDR2 FQNEAQ (reference sequence). The CDR3 runs to 16 residues. CDR3 amino acids: CASSRISGTWFEKLFF. DNA for the CDR3: TGTGCCAGTAGTAGAATTTCCGGGACATGGTTTGAAAAACTGTTTTTT.

The chain combines TRBV5-4 with TRBJ2-5; TRBD2 matches 14 bases. CDR1 and CDR2 from the germline V gene are SGHNT and YYREEE (reference sequence). The V gene end was trimmed by 0 bases and the J gene end by 4 bases; junction bases not matched to a gene: 5. This CDR3 has 17 amino acids. Written as DNA, the CDR3 is TGTGCCAGCAGCTTGGGTGGGACTAGCGGGGGTGGAGAGACCCAGTACTTC. Its translation is CASSLGGTSGGGETQYF.

In this sample, this clone turned up once. CDR3 sequence (DNA): TGCAGCGTTGGGGACACCAGAGGTGGCTACACCTTC. This encodes CSVGDTRGGYTF. The V gene is TRBV29-1, the J gene TRBJ1-2; possible D gene TRBD1, 6 bases. The CDR3 consists of 12 residues. Germline V CDR1 and CDR2: SQVTM, ANQGSEA. V was trimmed by 4 bases and J by 7 bases, leaving 13 bases between them.

The V and J genes are TRBV5-1 and TRBJ2-5, with D possibly matching TRBD2 (7 bases). The ends were cut back, 2 bases at V and 4 bases at J, with 12 bases in the middle. Germline V lookup: CDR1 SGHRS, CDR2 YFSETQ. The length of the CDR3 is 14 residues. CDR3 protein: CASSFGGAGETQYF. The CDR3 coding sequence is TGCGCCAGCAGCTTTGGGGGGGCTGGAGAGACCCAGTACTTC.

DNA for the CDR3: TGTGCCAGCAGCCGTGGGACTAGCGGAAACACCGGGGAGCTGTTTTTT. As protein: CASSRGTSGNTGELFF. This chain links TRBV3-1 (or the pseudogene TRBV3-2) with TRBJ2-2, with 11 bases lining up with TRBD2. Germline V gene data show CDR1 as LGHDT and CDR2 as YNNKEL (reference sequence). With 4 bases clipped from V and 2 bases from J, the junction kept 3 bases outside the gene matches. The CDR3 runs 16 residues.

The chain links TRBV10-3 to TRBJ2-2, with D possibly being TRBD2 (5 bases). Trimming took off 6 bases at V and 3 bases at J, with 14 bases between the two ends. The CDR3 consists of 15 residues. Germline V lookup: CDR1 ENHRY, CDR2 SYGVKD. The CDR3 loop is CAISVGELDTGELFF. The DNA of the CDR3 is TGTGCCATCAGCGTCGGGGAATTGGACACCGGGGAGCTGTTTTTT.

V is TRBV4-3 and J is TRBJ1-2, with D maybe TRBD1 (5 bases). CDR1 and CDR2 from the germline V gene are LGHNA and YSLEER. V was shortened by 0 bases and J by 6 bases, with 11 bases between the two germline ends. The CDR3 sequence is 14 residues long. CDR3 sequence (DNA): TGCGCCAGCAGCCAAGACCGGGGGGAAAATGGCTACACCTTC. It yields the protein CASSQDRGENGYTF.

Comment on this clone: Other DNA variants within this sample encode the same CDR3. The chain employs TRBV5-1 and TRBJ2-2, with a possible D match to TRBD2 (5 bases). CDR3 length equals 15 residues. Per germline, CDR1 SGHRS and CDR2 YFSETQ. Trimming pared 2 bases from V and 2 bases from J, leaving 10 bases between. The CDR3 DNA reads as TGCGCCAGCAGCTTTTCCGGGGAAAACACCGGGGAGCTGTTTTTT. Protein: CASSFSGENTGELFF.

The CDR3: CASSRQGGGYTF. CDR3 coding DNA: TGTGCCAGCAGCCGACAGGGGGGTGGCTACACCTTC. The genes are TRBV28 and TRBJ1-2; 9 bases line up with TRBD1. The CDR3 consists of 12 residues. Germline trimming cut 6 bases from V and 7 bases from J; bases unmatched to any gene: 3. Germline V gene lookup returns CDR1 MDHEN and CDR2 SYDVKM.

The J gene is TRBJ2-3, the V gene TRBV19, with a possible D match to TRBD2 (6 bases). V was trimmed by 7 bases and J by 6 bases, leaving 20 bases between them. CDR3 length: 15 amino acids. CDR1 and CDR2 (germline): LNHDA, SQIVND (reference sequence). The CDR3 coding sequence is TGTGCCAGTACTCCACAGGCGGGGACGGGGGATACGCAGTATTTT. Protein product: CASTPQAGTGDTQYF.

The chain employs TRBV18 and TRBJ1-1, with 9 bases that match TRBD1. The V gene end was trimmed by 6 bases and the J gene end by 1 base; junction bases not matched to a gene: 3. This CDR3 region has 14 residues. Germline V gives CDR1 KGHSH, CDR2 LQKENI. The CDR3 nucleotides read TGTGCCAGCTCGGAGGGACAGGGGAACACTGAAGCTTTCTTT. This sequence encodes CASSEGQGNTEAFF.

The chain recombines TRBV5-5 with TRBJ2-7; D gene uncertain. Germline V gene lookup returns CDR1 SGHKS and CDR2 YYEKEE (reference sequence). There are 14 residues in the CDR3. V lost 3 bases and J 2 bases, leaving 12 bases between the germline ends. DNA for the CDR3: TGTGCCAGCAGCTCAGACTGGAAAACCTACGAGCAGTACTTC. It yields the protein CASSSDWKTYEQYF.

The rearrangement joins TRBV25-1 to TRBJ1-3, with TRBD1 matching 7 bases. Trimming took 4 bases from V and 4 from J; bases not matched to a gene: 4. The CDR3 sequence is 14 residues long. Germline assignment: CDR1 MGHDK and CDR2 SYGVNS. The CDR3 loop reads CASSGGTAGNTIYF. CDR3 in DNA: TGTGCCAGCAGTGGTGGGACAGCCGGAAACACCATATATTTT.

This clone was detected once. The chain joins TRBV28 to TRBJ2-2; D may be TRBD2 (6 bases). Trimming shortened V by 6 bases and J by 1 base, and 9 bases separated the two germline ends. The CDR3 extends over 14 amino acids. Germline V lookup: CDR1 MDHEN, CDR2 SYDVKM. In nucleotides, the CDR3 is TGTGCCAGCAGGTACGGGGGGAACACCGGGGAGCTGTTTTTT. This translates into CASRYGGNTGELFF.

This sequence joins TRBV12-3 or TRBV12-4 and TRBJ1-6, with TRBD1 matching 10 bases. This CDR3 has 13 residues. V shed 6 bases, J shed 8 bases, and the junction held 1 base outside the gene matches. CDR3 sequence: CASRDRGDSPLHF. CDR3 nucleotide sequence: TGTGCCAGCAGGGACAGGGGGGATTCACCCCTCCACTTT.

The chain has TRBV9 and TRBJ1-2, with D possibly TRBD1 on 5 matching bases. V lost 0 bases, J lost 2 bases, and 11 bases lay in between. The CDR3 runs to 15 residues. The germline CDR1 and CDR2 sequences are SGDLS and YYNGEE. The CDR3 DNA is TGTGCCAGCAGCGTAGCGGGCAGGGCCAACTATGGCTACACCTTC. Encoded protein: CASSVAGRANYGYTF. The full variable domain, completed using reference TRBV9 and TRBJ1-2, is DSGVTQTPKHLITATGQRVTLRCSPRSGDLSVYWYQQSLDQGLQFLIQYYNGEERAKGNILERFSAQQFPDLHSELNLSSLELGDSALYFCASSVAGRANYGYTFGSGTRLTVV.